This T cell receptor (beta chain) derives from a study of T cell responses to AZD1222 COVID-19 vaccine. The wider study: The analysis combined second doses at about 4 or about 12 weeks.

Findings of the study overall: The donors showed a predominance of white British ancestry and of females, with possible underestimation of clonal diversity. Repertoires were obtained only post-peak T cell response. Variant regions that are unmutated are reportedly the target of nearly half of spike-specific TCRs.

As concerns this clone: Antigen specificity is unknown. At one end the junction does not follow the germline gene, possibly because of a read error.

Sequenced by immunoSEQ multiplex PCR; TCRdb stores in-frame clones only, minus some. This sample has some 120,000 clones; around 88% occur once, and the top ten carry approximately 9.6%. The CDR3 runs to 11 residues. The germline CDR1 and CDR2 sequences are MNHEY and SMNVEV (reference sequence). This receptor was obtained from an adult in good health. The chain couples TRBV27 to TRBJ2-7, with TRBD1 matching over 7 bases. The sample here was peripheral blood, taken on day 0 of AZD1222 vaccination. CDR3 in amino acids: CDRGGKYEQYF. CDR3 nucleotides: TGCGACCGAGGGGGCAAGTACGAGCAGTACTTC.